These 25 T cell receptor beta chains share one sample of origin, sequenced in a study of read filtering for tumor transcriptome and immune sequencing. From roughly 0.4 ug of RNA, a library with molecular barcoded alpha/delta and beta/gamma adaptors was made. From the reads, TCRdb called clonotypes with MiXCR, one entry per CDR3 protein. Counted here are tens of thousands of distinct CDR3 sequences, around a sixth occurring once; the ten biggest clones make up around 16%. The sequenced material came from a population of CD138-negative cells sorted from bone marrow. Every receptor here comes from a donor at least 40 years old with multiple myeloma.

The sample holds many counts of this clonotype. The CDR3 bases are TGCAGTGCTGGAGCTAGCGGGAGCACAGATACGCAGTATTTT. Translated, it gives CSAGASGSTDTQYF. The rearrangement uses TRBV20-1 and TRBJ2-3; 8 nucleotides line up with TRBD2. Germline CDR1 and CDR2: DFQATT and SNEGSKA (reference sequence). V shed 5 bases and J 0 bases; nucleotides not matched to a gene: 4. The CDR3 is made up of 14 amino acids.

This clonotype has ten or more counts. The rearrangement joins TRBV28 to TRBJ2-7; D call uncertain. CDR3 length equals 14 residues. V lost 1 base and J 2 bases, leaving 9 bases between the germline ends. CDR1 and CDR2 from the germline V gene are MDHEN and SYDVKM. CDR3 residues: CASSLLPVAYEQYF. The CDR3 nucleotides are TGTGCCAGCAGTTTATTGCCGGTTGCCTACGAGCAGTACTTC.

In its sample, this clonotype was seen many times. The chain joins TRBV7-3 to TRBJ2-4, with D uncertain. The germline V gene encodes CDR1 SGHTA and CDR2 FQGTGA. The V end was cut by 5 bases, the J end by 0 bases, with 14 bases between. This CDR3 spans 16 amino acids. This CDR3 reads CASSPTAYLAKNIQYF. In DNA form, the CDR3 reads TGTGCCAGCAGCCCAACGGCATACTTAGCCAAAAACATTCAGTACTTC.

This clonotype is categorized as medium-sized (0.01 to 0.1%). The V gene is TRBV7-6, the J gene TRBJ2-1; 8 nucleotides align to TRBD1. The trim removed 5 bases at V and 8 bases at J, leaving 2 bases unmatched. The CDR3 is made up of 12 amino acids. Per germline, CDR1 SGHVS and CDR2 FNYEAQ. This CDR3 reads CASSGQGDEQFF. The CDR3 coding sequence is TGTGCCAGCAGCGGACAGGGCGATGAGCAGTTCTTC.

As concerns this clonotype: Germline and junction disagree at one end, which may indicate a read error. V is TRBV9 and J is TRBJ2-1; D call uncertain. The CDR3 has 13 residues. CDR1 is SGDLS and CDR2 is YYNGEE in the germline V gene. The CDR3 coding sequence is TGCGCCAGCAGCGCCCCCCCTAGCAATGAGCAGTTCTTC. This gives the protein CASSAPPSNEQFF. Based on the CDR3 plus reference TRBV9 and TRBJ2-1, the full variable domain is DSGVTQTPKHLITATGQRVTLRCSPRSGDLSVYWYQQSLDQGLQFLIQYYNGEERAKGNILERFSAQQFPDLHSELNLSSLELGDSALYFCASSAPPSNEQFFGPGTRLTVL.

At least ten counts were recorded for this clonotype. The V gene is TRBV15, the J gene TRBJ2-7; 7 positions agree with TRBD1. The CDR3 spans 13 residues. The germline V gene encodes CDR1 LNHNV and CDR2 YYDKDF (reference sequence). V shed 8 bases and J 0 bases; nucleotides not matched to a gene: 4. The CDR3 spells CATGDSFSYEQYF. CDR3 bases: TGTGCCACCGGGGACAGCTTCTCCTACGAGCAGTACTTC.

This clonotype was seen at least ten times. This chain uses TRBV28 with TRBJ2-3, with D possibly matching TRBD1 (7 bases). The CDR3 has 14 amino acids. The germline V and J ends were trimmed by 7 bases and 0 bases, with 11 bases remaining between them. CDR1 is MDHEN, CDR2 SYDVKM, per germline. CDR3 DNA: TGTGCCAGCAAGGAGGGGGCAAGCACAGATACGCAGTATTTT. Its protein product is CASKEGASTDTQYF.

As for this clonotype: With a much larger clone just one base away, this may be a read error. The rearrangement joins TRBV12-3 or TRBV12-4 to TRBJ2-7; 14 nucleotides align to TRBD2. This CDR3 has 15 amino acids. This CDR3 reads CASSKPGLAGVELYF. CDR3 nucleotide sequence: TGTGCCAGCAGTAAACCGGGACTAGCGGGAGTCGAGCTGTACTTC.

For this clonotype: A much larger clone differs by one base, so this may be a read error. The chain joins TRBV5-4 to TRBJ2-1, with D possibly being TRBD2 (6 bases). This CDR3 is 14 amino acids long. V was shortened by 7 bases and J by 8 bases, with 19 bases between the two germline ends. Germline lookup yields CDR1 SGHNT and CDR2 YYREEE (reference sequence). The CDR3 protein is CASGTSGRSHEQFF. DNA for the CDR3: TGTGCCAGCGGAACCAGCGGGCGGAGTCATGAGCAGTTCTTC.

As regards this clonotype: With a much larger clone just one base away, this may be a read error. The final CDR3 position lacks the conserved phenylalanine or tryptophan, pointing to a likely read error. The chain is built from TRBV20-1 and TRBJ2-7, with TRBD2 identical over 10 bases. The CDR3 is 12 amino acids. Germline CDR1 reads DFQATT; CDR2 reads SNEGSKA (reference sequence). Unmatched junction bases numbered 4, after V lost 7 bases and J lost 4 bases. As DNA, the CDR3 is TGCAGTGTTTCTAGCGGGAGTTACGAGCAGTACCTC. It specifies CSVSSGSYEQYL.

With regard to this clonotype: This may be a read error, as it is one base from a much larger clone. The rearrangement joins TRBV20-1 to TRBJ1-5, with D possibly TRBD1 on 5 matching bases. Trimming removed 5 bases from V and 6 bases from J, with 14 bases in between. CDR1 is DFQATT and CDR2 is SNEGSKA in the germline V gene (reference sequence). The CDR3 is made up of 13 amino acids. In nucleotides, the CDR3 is TGCAGTGCTTACGGGACTGAGAGTCAGCCCCAGCATTTT. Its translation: CSAYGTESQPQHF.

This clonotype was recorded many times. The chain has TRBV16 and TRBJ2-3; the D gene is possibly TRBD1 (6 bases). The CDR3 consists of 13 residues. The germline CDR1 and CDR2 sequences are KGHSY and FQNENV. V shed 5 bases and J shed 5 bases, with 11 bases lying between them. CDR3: CASSKPQGDTQYF. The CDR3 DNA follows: TGTGCCAGCAGCAAGCCACAGGGAGATACGCAGTATTTT.

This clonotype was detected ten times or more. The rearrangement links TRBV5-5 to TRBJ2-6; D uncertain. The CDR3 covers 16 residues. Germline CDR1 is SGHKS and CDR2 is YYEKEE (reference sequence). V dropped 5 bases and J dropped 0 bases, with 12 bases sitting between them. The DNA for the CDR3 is TGTGCCAGCAGGGAAGGATTCTACTCTGGGGCCAACGTCCTGACTTTC. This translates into CASREGFYSGANVLTF.

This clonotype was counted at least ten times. This chain's CDR3 is CASSQHAMNTGELFF. As DNA, the CDR3 is TGCGCCAGCAGTCAACACGCCATGAACACCGGGGAGCTGTTTTTT. The rearrangement joins TRBV23-1 to TRBJ2-2; D uncertain. TRBV23-1 is treated as an ORF (open reading frame) with a function not yet certain. The CDR3 is 15 amino acids. Deletions cut 2 bases from V and 1 base from J, with 8 bases between.

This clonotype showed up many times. The CDR3 sequence: CSARDPRKGDKNIQYF. The CDR3 nucleotides are TGCAGTGCTAGAGATCCGAGAAAGGGGGACAAAAACATTCAGTACTTC. The genes are TRBV20-1 and TRBJ2-4, with D possibly being TRBD1 (6 bases). CDR1 is DFQATT and CDR2 is SNEGSKA in the germline V gene (reference sequence). This CDR3 region has 16 residues. Trimming shortened V by 0 bases and J by 3 bases, and 15 bases separated the two germline ends.

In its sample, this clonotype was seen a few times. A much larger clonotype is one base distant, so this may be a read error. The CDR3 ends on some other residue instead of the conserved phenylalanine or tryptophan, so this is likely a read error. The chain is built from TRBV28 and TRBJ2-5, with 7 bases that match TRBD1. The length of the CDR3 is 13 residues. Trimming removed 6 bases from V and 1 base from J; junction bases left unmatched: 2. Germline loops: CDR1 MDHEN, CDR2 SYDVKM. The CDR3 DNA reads TGTGCCAGCAGGTGGACAGGCCAAGAGACCCAGTACTCC. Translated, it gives CASRWTGQETQYS.

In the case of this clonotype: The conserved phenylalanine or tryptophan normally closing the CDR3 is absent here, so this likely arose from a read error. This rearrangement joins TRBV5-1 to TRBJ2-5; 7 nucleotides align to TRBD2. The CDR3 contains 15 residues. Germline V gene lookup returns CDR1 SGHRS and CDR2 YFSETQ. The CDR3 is CSSSSGGGGQETQYV. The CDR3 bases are TGCTCCAGCAGCTCTGGTGGGGGGGGACAAGAGACCCAGTACGTC.

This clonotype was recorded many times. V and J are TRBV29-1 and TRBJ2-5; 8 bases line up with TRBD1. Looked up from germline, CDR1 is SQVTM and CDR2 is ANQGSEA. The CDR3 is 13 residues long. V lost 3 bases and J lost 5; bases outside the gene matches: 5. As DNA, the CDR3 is TGCAGCGTTGAGGCCAGGGGGCCGGAGACCCAGTACTTC. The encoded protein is CSVEARGPETQYF.

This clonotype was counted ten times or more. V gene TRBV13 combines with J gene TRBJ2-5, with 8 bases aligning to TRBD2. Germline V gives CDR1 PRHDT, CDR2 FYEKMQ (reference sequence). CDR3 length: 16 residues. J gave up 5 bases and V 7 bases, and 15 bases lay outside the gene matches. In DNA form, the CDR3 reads TGTGCCAGCACAATCACTAGCGGCCCAATTTGGGAGACCCAGTACTTC. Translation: CASTITSGPIWETQYF.

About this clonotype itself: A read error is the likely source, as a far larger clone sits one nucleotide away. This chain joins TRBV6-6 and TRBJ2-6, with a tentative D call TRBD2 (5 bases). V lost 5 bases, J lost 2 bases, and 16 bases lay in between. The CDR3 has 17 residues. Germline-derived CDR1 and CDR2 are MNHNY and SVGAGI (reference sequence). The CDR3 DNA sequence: TGTGCCAGCAGTGGAACAACAGAGGGCACTGGGGCCAACGTCCTGACTTTC. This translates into CASSGTTEGTGANVLTF.

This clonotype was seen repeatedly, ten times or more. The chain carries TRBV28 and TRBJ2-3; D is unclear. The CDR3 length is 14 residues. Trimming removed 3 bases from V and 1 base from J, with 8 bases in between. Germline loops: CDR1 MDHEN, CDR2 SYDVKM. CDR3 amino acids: CASSFLSGTDTQYF. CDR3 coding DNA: TGTGCCAGCAGTTTTTTGTCAGGCACAGATACGCAGTATTTT.

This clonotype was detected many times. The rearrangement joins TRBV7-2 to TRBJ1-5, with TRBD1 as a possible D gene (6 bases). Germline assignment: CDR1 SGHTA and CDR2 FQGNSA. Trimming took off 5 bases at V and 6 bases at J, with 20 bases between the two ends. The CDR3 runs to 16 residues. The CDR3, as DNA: TGTGCCAGCAGCCGTAGCGGCTCACAGGGTTTTCAGCCCCAGCATTTT. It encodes CASSRSGSQGFQPQHF.

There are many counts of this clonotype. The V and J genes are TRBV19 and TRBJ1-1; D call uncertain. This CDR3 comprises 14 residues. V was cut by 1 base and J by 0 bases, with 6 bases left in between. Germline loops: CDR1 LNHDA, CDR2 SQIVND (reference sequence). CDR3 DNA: TGTGCCAGTAGTATAGGTTCAATGAACACTGAAGCTTTCTTT. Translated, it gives CASSIGSMNTEAFF.

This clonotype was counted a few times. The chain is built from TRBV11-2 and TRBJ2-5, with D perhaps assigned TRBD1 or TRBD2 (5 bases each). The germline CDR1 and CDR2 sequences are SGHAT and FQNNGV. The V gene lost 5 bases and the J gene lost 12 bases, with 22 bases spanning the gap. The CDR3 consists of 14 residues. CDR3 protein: CASSPRTAGTQEYF. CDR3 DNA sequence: TGTGCCAGCAGCCCCCGAACCGCCGGGACCCAGGAGTACTTC.

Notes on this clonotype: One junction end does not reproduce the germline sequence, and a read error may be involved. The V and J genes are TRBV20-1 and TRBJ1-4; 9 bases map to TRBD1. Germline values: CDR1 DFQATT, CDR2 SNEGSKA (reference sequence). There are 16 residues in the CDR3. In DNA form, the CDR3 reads TGCAGTACTAGAGATCTCGCCCCGACAGGGGGGGAAAAACTGTTTTTT. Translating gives CSTRDLAPTGGEKLFF.